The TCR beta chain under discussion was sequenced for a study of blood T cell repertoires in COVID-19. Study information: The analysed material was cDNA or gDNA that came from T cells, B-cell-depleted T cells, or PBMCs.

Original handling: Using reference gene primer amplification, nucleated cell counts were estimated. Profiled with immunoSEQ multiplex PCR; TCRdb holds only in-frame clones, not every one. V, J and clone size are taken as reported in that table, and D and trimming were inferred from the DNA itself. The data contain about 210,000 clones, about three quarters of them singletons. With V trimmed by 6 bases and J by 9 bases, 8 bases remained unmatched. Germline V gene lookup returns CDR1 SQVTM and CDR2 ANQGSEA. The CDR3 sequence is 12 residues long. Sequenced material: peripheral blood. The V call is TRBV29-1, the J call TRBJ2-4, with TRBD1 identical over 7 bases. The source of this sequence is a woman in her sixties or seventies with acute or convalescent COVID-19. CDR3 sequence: CSVVGQDGIQYF. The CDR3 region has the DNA TGCAGCGTAGTAGGACAGGACGGCATTCAGTACTTC. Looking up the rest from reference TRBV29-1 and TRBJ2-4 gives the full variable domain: SAVISQKPSRDICQRGTSLTIQCQVDSQVTMMFWYRQQPGQSLTLIATANQGSEATYESGFVIDKFPISRPNLTFSTLTVSNMSPEDSSIYLCSVVGQDGIQYFGAGTRLSVL.